This TCR beta chain is drawn from a study of T-cell memory formation after mild COVID-19 (dated by TCRdb to about 2021). At the level of the whole study: TCR sequence clusters from the two donors were found to be largely donor specific. The cohort was made up of two young adult volunteers, one female and one male, who were previously healthy. In a couple of donors, T-cell clones that expanded and contracted after mild COVID-19 were tracked by sequencing TCRalpha and TCRbeta repertoires over time. What the study reported, not specific to this receptor: Only two mild cases were covered in the study, and larger cohorts including severe cases with pre-infection samples were considered necessary. Some responding clones were detected in pre-infection memory, suggesting pre-existing cross-reactive memory T cells joined the SARS-CoV-2 response. Balanced CD4/CD8 phenotypes were observed for clones contracting from day 15 to 85, whereas a bias towards CD4+ was observed for a second wave of clones expanding from day 15 to 37. Contracting CD4+ clones were located mainly in the CM and EM memory subsets, whereas CD8+ clones were found to be enriched in EMRA. SARS-CoV-2 specificity of the second-wave clones peaking on day 37 was not confirmed.

This clonotype was observed at least ten times. Its specific antigen is unknown. No quality values exist for individual bases; no much larger clone is one base distant. This sample was sequenced with an Illumina NovaSeq 6000. Using 5'RACE with constant-segment primers, TCRalpha and TCRbeta cDNA libraries were constructed, with sample barcodes and unique molecular identifiers added in the process. Trizol reagent was used to extract RNA from every sample. Amplification of the libraries took two PCR steps, and the second step added a second sample barcode plus Illumina TruSeq adapters. Sequencing of libraries was performed on an Illumina NovaSeq with 2 x 150 bp paired-end reads. On the authors' methods: The reads were demultiplexed and collapsed into UMI-guided consensus sequences using migec v1.2.7. Using mixcr v2.1.11, UMI consensuses were aligned to TRA and TRB V and J templates and then assembled into clonotypes. Clonotypes were classified as expanded or contracted when called significant by both edgeR and NoisET, with noise models trained on biological replicates. edgeR calls used a false discovery rate-adjusted p below 0.01 and a log2 fold-change threshold of 1. As an exploratory analysis of dynamics, PCA with hierarchical clustering was applied to max-normalized trajectories of the 1000 most abundant clonotypes. Separately sequenced CD4+ and CD8+ repertoires were used to assign the CD4 or CD8 phenotype of responding clones. TCRdb itself trimmed the public reads at Q25 with fastp, ran MiXCR and retained productive beta chains. Rows merge per CDR3 protein into single entries with the most common DNA and genes. It is TCRdb's table, rather than the study itself, that gives the V and J calls and clone size. The sample profile shows hundreds of thousands of distinct CDR3 sequences; roughly 15% of them were found once. About 22% of the sample is held by the ten biggest clonotypes.

Based on the germline V gene (reference sequence), the CDR1 and CDR2 sequences are LNHNV and YYDKDF. At the junction V is shortened by 5 bases and J by 2 bases, with 13 bases in between. The CDR3 runs 14 amino acids, cysteine and phenylalanine included. The read is trimmed to its CDR3 DNA, 42 bases read in frame from base 1. Ficoll-Paque density gradient centrifugation was the method used to isolate PBMCs. Recombination connected TRBV15 to TRBJ2-7; the D match is possibly TRBD1 or TRBD2, with 5 bases aligned in each. The material sequenced was PBMCs or a T cell subset sorted from them (not recorded which). This TCR was sampled from a young man who had mild COVID-19 (a few samples of this study predate the infection). The sample titles of this study are shuffled in the database, so cell type and time point are left out; the donor was told from shared clones. The sequenced DNA is TGTGCCACCAGCGACCGGGACCAAACCTACGAGCAGTACTTC. It translates as CATSDRDQTYEQYF. The full variable domain, with segments outside the CDR3 supplied by the reference TRBV15 and TRBJ2-7 proteins, appears as DAMVIQNPRYQVTQFGKPVTLSCSQTLNHNVMYWYQQKSSQAPKLLFHYYDKDFNNEADTPDNFQSRRPNTSFCFLDIRSPGLGDTAMYLCATSDRDQTYEQYFGPGTRLTVT.